Listed below are T cell receptor beta chains from one sample, sequenced in a study of regulatory T cells in long-lasting Graves disease. TCRdb reanalysed the multiplex PCR reads using MiXCR and keeps one entry per CDR3 protein. The repertoire has about 470,000 distinct CDR3 sequences, about a sixth of them found once; the top ten carry roughly an eighth. This same sample was also taken into another study, of T cells in Graves' hyperthyroidism and ophthalmopathy.

This material consisted of peripheral blood mononuclear cells (PBMCs), taken at new diagnosis, from a patient treated with antithyroid drugs. The receptors derive from a man aged 35 to 55 with Graves disease. Both conserved end residues are part of each CDR3. The order of the fields is clone size, J gene, D gene, V gene, CDR3 length, CDR3 protein, CDR3 DNA. D genes are given only for firm matches. Size is stated for part of the rows, as once, few or many counts, or as a class when the clone is expanded.

size: many; J: TRBJ2-1; D: TRBD2; V: TRBV20-1; length: 16; CDR3: CSAQVVGGRPYNEQFF; DNA: TGCAGTGCCCAGGTCGTTGGCGGGAGACCCTACAATGAGCAGTTCTTC
size: many; J: TRBJ2-1; D: NA; V: TRBV20-1; length: 14; CDR3: CSAREAGLGDEQFF; DNA: TGCAGTGCTAGAGAGGCCGGCCTCGGAGATGAGCAGTTCTTC
size: many; J: TRBJ2-1; D: NA; V: TRBV7-9; length: 18; CDR3: CASSLGYKEWSSYNEQFF; DNA: TGTGCCAGCAGCTTAGGGTATAAGGAATGGAGCTCCTACAATGAGCAGTTCTTC
size: many; J: TRBJ2-1; D: TRBD2; V: TRBV2; length: 15; CDR3: CASTVAGTSVNEQFF; DNA: TGTGCCAGCACAGTTGCCGGGACTAGCGTCAATGAGCAGTTCTTC
size: many; J: TRBJ1-2; D: NA; V: TRBV11-2; length: 13; CDR3: CASSLDLVYGYTF; DNA: TGTGCCAGCAGCTTAGATCTCGTATATGGCTACACCTTC
size: many; J: TRBJ2-5; D: NA; V: TRBV3-1; length: 12; CDR3: CASSQNGETQYF; DNA: TGTGCCAGCAGCCAAAACGGGGAGACCCAGTACTTC
size: many; J: TRBJ2-5; D: NA; V: TRBV5-1; length: 13; CDR3: CASSLQAQETQYF; DNA: TGCGCCAGCAGCTTGCAGGCTCAAGAGACCCAGTACTTC
size: many; J: TRBJ2-1; D: TRBD2; V: TRBV5-1; length: 18; CDR3: CASSLDLAGQIIYNEQFF; DNA: TGCGCCAGCAGCTTGGACCTAGCGGGCCAGATCATCTACAATGAGCAGTTCTTC
size: NA; J: TRBJ2-7; D: NA; V: TRBV9; length: 16; CDR3: CASSDLRSLRIHEQYF; DNA: TGTGCCAGCAGCGACCTTAGAAGTCTTCGAATACACGAGCAGTACTTC
size: NA; J: TRBJ1-2; D: NA; V: TRBV20-1; length: 14; CDR3: CSASSVVWDYGYTF; DNA: TGCAGTGCTAGTTCCGTTGTTTGGGACTATGGCTACACCTTC
size: many; J: TRBJ2-7; D: NA; V: TRBV20-1; length: 12; CDR3: CSASGGTYEQYF; DNA: TGCAGTGCTTCGGGCGGAACCTACGAGCAGTACTTC
size: NA; J: TRBJ1-5; D: NA; V: TRBV25-1; length: 13; CDR3: CASRPACNQPQHF; DNA: TGTGCCAGCAGACCAGCTTGCAATCAGCCCCAGCATTTT
size: many; J: TRBJ2-5; D: NA; V: TRBV2; length: 13; CDR3: CASTVAPGETQYF; DNA: TGTGCCAGCACAGTTGCCCCTGGGGAGACCCAGTACTTC
size: few; J: TRBJ2-7; D: TRBD2; V: TRBV2; length: 16; CDR3: CTSIPLGAGGSRRQYF; DNA: TGTACCAGCATCCCCCTAGGGGCGGGAGGGAGCCGGAGGCAGTACTTC
size: many; J: TRBJ2-1; D: TRBD2; V: TRBV28; length: 15; CDR3: CASSLVGLATNEQFF; DNA: TGTGCCAGCAGTTTAGTGGGACTAGCGACCAATGAGCAGTTCTTC
size: NA; J: TRBJ2-2; D: NA; V: TRBV29-1; length: 12; CDR3: CSVDGDTGELFF; DNA: TGCAGCGTTGATGGGGACACCGGGGAGCTGTTTTTT
size: many; J: TRBJ1-1; D: NA; V: TRBV20-1; length: 13; CDR3: CSAPVSGGTEAFF; DNA: TGCAGTGCCCCTGTCAGTGGGGGCACTGAAGCTTTCTTT
size: many; J: TRBJ2-7; D: NA; V: TRBV7-3; length: 15; CDR3: CASSLTSGRAHEQYF; DNA: TGTGCCAGCAGCTTAACGTCGGGCAGAGCGCACGAGCAGTACTTC
size: many; J: TRBJ2-2; D: TRBD2; V: TRBV24-1; length: 23; CDR3: CATSDLQRSLAGPRHANTGELFF; DNA: TGTGCCACCAGTGATTTGCAGAGATCCCTAGCGGGTCCTCGGCACGCGAACACCGGGGAGCTGTTTTTT
size: many; J: TRBJ2-7; D: NA; V: TRBV10-3; length: 16; CDR3: CAISDPDKKIPYEQYF; DNA: TGTGCCATCAGTGACCCGGACAAGAAGATACCTTACGAGCAGTACTTC
size: few; J: TRBJ2-4; D: TRBD2; V: TRBV2; length: 16; CDR3: CASKWAGGVAKNIQYF; DNA: TGTGCCAGCAAATGGGCCGGGGGGGTAGCCAAAAACATTCAGTACTTC
size: NA; J: TRBJ2-7; D: TRBD2; V: TRBV2; length: 14; CDR3: CASSGTSGRGEQYF; DNA: TGTGCCAGCAGTGGGACTAGCGGGAGGGGTGAGCAGTACTTC
size: many; J: TRBJ2-1; D: NA; V: TRBV28; length: 13; CDR3: CASIRGRDNEQFF; DNA: TGTGCCAGCATCCGCGGGCGCGACAATGAGCAGTTCTTC
size: NA; J: TRBJ2-6; D: NA; V: TRBV20-1; length: 13; CDR3: CSASRTGANVLTF; DNA: TGCAGTGCTTCCCGAACAGGGGCCAACGTCCTGACTTTC
size: many; J: TRBJ2-1; D: NA; V: TRBV28; length: 11; CDR3: CATGTQNEQFF; DNA: TGTGCCACCGGGACCCAAAATGAGCAGTTCTTC
size: many; J: TRBJ2-3; D: NA; V: TRBV28; length: 14; CDR3: CASSLLAPVHTQYF; DNA: TGTGCCAGCAGTTTACTGGCCCCAGTCCATACGCAGTATTTT
size: many; J: TRBJ2-2; D: TRBD2; V: TRBV28; length: 17; CDR3: CASTLVAGETNTGELFF; DNA: TGTGCCAGCACCCTCGTAGCGGGAGAGACGAACACCGGGGAGCTGTTTTTT
size: NA; J: TRBJ2-1; D: NA; V: TRBV30; length: 14; CDR3: CAWSGTLGAEEQFF; DNA: TGTGCCTGGAGTGGGACCCTGGGGGCAGAGGAGCAGTTCTTC
size: few; J: TRBJ1-1; D: NA; V: TRBV29-1; length: 12; CDR3: CSVESGTPEAFF; DNA: TGCAGCGTTGAAAGCGGGACACCCGAAGCTTTCTTT
size: many; J: TRBJ2-1; D: NA; V: TRBV3-1; length: 13; CDR3: CASSQGLPNEQFF; DNA: TGTGCCAGCAGCCAGGGGCTACCCAATGAGCAGTTCTTC
size: many; J: TRBJ1-5; D: NA; V: TRBV28; length: 15; CDR3: CASSLPQPRNQPQHF; DNA: TGTGCCAGCAGTTTACCCCAGCCCCGCAATCAGCCCCAGCATTTT
size: few; J: TRBJ2-2; D: TRBD2; V: TRBV5-5; length: 16; CDR3: CASSKGLAVNTGELFF; DNA: TGTGCCAGCAGCAAGGGACTAGCGGTAAACACCGGGGAGCTGTTTTTT
size: few; J: TRBJ2-1; D: TRBD1; V: TRBV5-1; length: 15; CDR3: CASSLGGQGNVEQFF; DNA: TGCGCCAGCAGCTTGGGGGGACAGGGTAACGTTGAGCAGTTCTTC
size: many; J: TRBJ1-1; D: NA; V: TRBV20-1; length: 11; CDR3: CSATKNTEAFF; DNA: TGCAGTGCGACAAAGAACACTGAAGCTTTCTTT
size: many; J: TRBJ2-1; D: NA; V: TRBV30; length: 17; CDR3: CAGRSTPTPMGHNEQFF; DNA: TGTGCCGGCCGGTCAACACCTACCCCAATGGGCCACAATGAGCAGTTCTTC
size: NA; J: TRBJ2-5; D: NA; V: TRBV3-1; length: 12; CDR3: CASSQGSSTQYF; DNA: TGTGCCAGCAGCCAAGGTAGCTCGACCCAGTACTTC
size: many; J: TRBJ2-1; D: TRBD2; V: TRBV2; length: 15; CDR3: CASIRAGTSYNEQFF; DNA: TGTGCCAGCATACGAGCGGGAACTTCCTACAATGAGCAGTTCTTC
size: NA; J: TRBJ1-5; D: NA; V: TRBV28; length: 15; CDR3: CASSPAGISNQPQHF; DNA: TGTGCCAGCAGTCCCGCGGGGATAAGCAATCAGCCCCAGCATTTT
size: many; J: TRBJ2-2; D: NA; V: TRBV7-9; length: 14; CDR3: CASSLRTVTGELFF; DNA: TGTGCCAGCAGCCTACGGACTGTTACCGGGGAGCTGTTTTTT